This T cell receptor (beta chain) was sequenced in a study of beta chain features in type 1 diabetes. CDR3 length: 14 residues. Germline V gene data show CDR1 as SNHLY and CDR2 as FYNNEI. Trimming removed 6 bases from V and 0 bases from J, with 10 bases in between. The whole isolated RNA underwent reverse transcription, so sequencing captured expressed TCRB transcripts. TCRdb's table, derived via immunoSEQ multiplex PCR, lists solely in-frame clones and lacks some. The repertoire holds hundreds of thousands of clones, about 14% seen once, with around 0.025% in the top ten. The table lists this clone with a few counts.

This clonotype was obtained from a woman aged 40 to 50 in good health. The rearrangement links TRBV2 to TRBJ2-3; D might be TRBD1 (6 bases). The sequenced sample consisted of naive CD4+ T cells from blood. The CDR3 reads CASRSGQSTDTQYF. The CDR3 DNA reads TGTGCCAGCAGATCCGGACAGAGCACAGATACGCAGTATTTT. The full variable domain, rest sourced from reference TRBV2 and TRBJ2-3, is EPEVTQTPSHQVTQMGQEVILRCVPISNHLYFYWYRQILGQKVEFLVSFYNNEISEKSEIFDDQFSVERPDGSNFTLKIRSTKLEDSAMYFCASRSGQSTDTQYFGPGTRLTVL.